The rows below give T cell receptor beta chains drawn from one sample of a study of metastatic and nonmetastatic thyroid tumors. TCRdb reprocessed the PCR reads using MiXCR. The sample has 45,000 to 60,000 clones; around a sixth are singletons. Sequenced: blood. These receptors came from a female donor with papillary thyroid cancer or a benign thyroid nodule (not recorded which). Some clones in this sample may be carry-over from other donors' samples. The CDR3 runs from the conserved cysteine through the conserved F or W. The order of the fields is D gene, V gene, clone size, J gene, CDR3 protein, CDR3 DNA. A D gene is named only where the DNA matches it firmly. The size entry is marked missing in some rows and otherwise reads once, few, many or a size class.

-,TRBV28,many,TRBJ2-5,CASSTLAPQETQYF,TGTGCCAGCAGTACCCTAGCACCCCAAGAGACCCAGTACTTC
TRBD1,TRBV7-9,-,TRBJ1-2,CASIPVVDRIYGYTF,TGTGCCAGCATCCCCGTTGTGGACAGGATCTATGGCTACACCTTC
-,TRBV2,medium-sized,TRBJ2-7,CASTTYSKSSYEQYF,TGTGCCAGCACCACATACAGCAAAAGCTCCTACGAGCAGTACTTC
TRBD1,TRBV28,-,TRBJ2-7,CASSSITGTGAIYEQYF,TGTGCCAGCAGTTCAATAACAGGGACAGGGGCGATTTACGAGCAGTACTTC
TRBD1,TRBV20-1,many,TRBJ2-5,CSARDKDRVQETQYF,TGCAGTGCTAGAGATAAAGACAGGGTGCAAGAGACCCAGTACTTC
TRBD1,TRBV30,many,TRBJ1-2,CAWATGDFGYTF,TGTGCCTGGGCGACAGGGGACTTTGGCTACACCTTC
-,TRBV7-2,many,TRBJ2-5,CASSLLTGETQYF,TGTGCCAGCAGCTTACTGACCGGGGAGACCCAGTACTTC
-,TRBV4-2,many,TRBJ1-5,CASSQESAYSNQPQHF,TGTGCCAGCAGCCAAGAATCGGCTTATAGCAATCAGCCCCAGCATTTT
-,TRBV27,many,TRBJ2-3,CASSSGRGYTDTQYF,TGTGCCAGCAGTTCCGGGAGAGGGTACACAGATACGCAGTATTTT
TRBD2,TRBV19,many,TRBJ2-1,CASSMFGSGRRSEQFF,TGTGCCAGTAGTATGTTTGGGAGCGGGAGAAGGAGTGAGCAGTTCTTC
-,TRBV30,many,TRBJ1-2,CAWSVGFIYGYTF,TGTGCCTGGAGTGTGGGGTTTATCTATGGCTACACCTTC
-,TRBV10-3,many,TRBJ2-3,CAISESAGDTQYF,TGTGCCATCAGTGAGTCGGCGGGAGATACGCAGTATTTT
TRBD2,TRBV29-1,many,TRBJ2-7,CSVEELAENEQYF,TGCAGCGTTGAAGAACTAGCGGAGAACGAGCAGTACTTC
-,TRBV28,many,TRBJ1-2,CASSELPNYGYTF,TGTGCCAGCAGCGAGCTACCTAACTATGGCTACACCTTC
-,TRBV6-1,many,TRBJ2-5,CASSDPPGRETQYF,TGTGCCAGCAGTGACCCCCCGGGAAGGGAGACCCAGTACTTC
-,TRBV4-1,many,TRBJ1-1,CASSQVPRVKNTEAFF,TGCGCCAGCAGCCAGGTTCCAAGGGTAAAAAACACTGAAGCTTTCTTT
-,TRBV5-5,many,TRBJ1-5,CASSLALGSNQPQHF,TGTGCCAGCAGCTTGGCCTTGGGTTCCAATCAGCCCCAGCATTTT
-,TRBV28,many,TRBJ1-4,CASSSSRRGSGEKLFF,TGTGCCAGCAGTTCCTCCCGCAGGGGATCGGGTGAAAAACTGTTTTTT
TRBD1,TRBV20-1,once,TRBJ1-1,CSARGDRWTTEPFF,TGCAGTGCTAGAGGGGACAGGTGGACCACTGAACCTTTCTTT
-,TRBV6-1,many,TRBJ2-3,CASSWGHTQYF,TGTGCCAGCTCTTGGGGCCATACGCAGTATTTT
TRBD1,TRBV18,many,TRBJ2-3,CASSLQGALADTQYF,TGTGCCAGCTCACTTCAGGGGGCGCTCGCAGATACGCAGTATTTT
-,TRBV5-1,-,TRBJ2-3,CASSLIGDTQYF,TGCGCCAGCAGCTTGATCGGGGATACGCAGTATTTT
-,TRBV24-1,few,TRBJ2-6,CATSAGTSSGANVLTF,TGTGCCACCAGTGCGGGGACGTCCTCTGGGGCCAACGTCCTGACTTTC
-,TRBV28,many,TRBJ2-7,CASRNTGNSYEQYF,TGTGCCAGCAGGAATACAGGGAACTCCTACGAGCAGTACTTC
-,TRBV19,many,TRBJ1-2,CANIRDLYGYTF,TGTGCCAATATACGGGACCTCTATGGCTACACCTTC
-,TRBV29-1,many,TRBJ1-1,CSVGWGPNTEAFF,TGCAGCGTTGGGTGGGGGCCTAACACTGAAGCTTTCTTT
TRBD1,TRBV20-1,many,TRBJ1-6,CSAREQGVISPLHF,TGCAGTGCTAGAGAACAGGGGGTAATTTCACCCCTCCACTTT
-,TRBV12-3/TRBV12-4,medium-sized,TRBJ1-2,CASSPTRQLSYGYTF,TGTGCCAGCAGTCCAACGAGACAGCTCAGCTATGGCTACACCTTC
-,TRBV7-9,few,TRBJ2-7,CASSFDRYEQYF,TGTGCCAGCAGCTTTGACCGCTACGAGCAGTACTTC
TRBD1,TRBV5-1,-,TRBJ2-7,CASSLGDRTQEVYF,TGCGCCAGCAGCTTGGGGGACAGGACTCAAGAGGTGTACTTC
-,TRBV24-1,many,TRBJ1-5,CATSDTTGVQPQHF,TGTGCCACCAGTGATACGACAGGTGTTCAGCCCCAGCATTTT
-,TRBV30,-,TRBJ2-7,CARMWGREQYF,TGTGCCCGGATGTGGGGGCGGGAGCAGTACTTC
-,TRBV5-1,many,TRBJ2-3,CASSKPSDTQYF,TGCGCCAGCAGCAAACCTAGTGATACGCAGTATTTT